These 27 T cell receptor beta chains share one sample of origin, sequenced in a study of blood T cells in healthy people across ages. Sample-barcoded 5' priming and a J-beta primer mix drove a second PCR of roughly 6 to 12 cycles. Each CDR3 protein gets one entry after TCRdb re-called the 5' RACE reads with MiXCR. Of approximately 670,000 distinct CDR3 sequences in the sample, 40% to 50% are singletons; the top ten hold around 30%. The sample comprised blood. These TCRs come from a man older than 75 in good health.

The chain has TRBV5-1 and TRBJ2-7; a possible D gene is TRBD1 (6 bases). Trimming removed 3 bases from V and 6 bases from J, with 25 bases in between. This CDR3 is 17 amino acids long. Germline V lookup: CDR1 SGHRS, CDR2 YFSETQ. The CDR3 region is CASSYGTSGVGSTEQYF. The DNA of the CDR3 is TGCGCCAGCAGCTATGGAACCTCAGGGGTTGGTTCAACCGAGCAGTACTTC.

This chain links TRBV20-1 with TRBJ1-5; TRBD1 matches at 10 bases. V was clipped by 3 bases and J by 6 bases; unmatched bases: 8. Germline loops: CDR1 DFQATT, CDR2 SNEGSKA (reference sequence). The CDR3 extends over 15 amino acids. The CDR3 bases are TGCAGTGCTAGTTCCGGGACAGGGGTCTTTCAGCCCCAGCATTTT. This encodes CSASSGTGVFQPQHF.

The chain couples TRBV4-3 to TRBJ1-2; a possible D gene is TRBD1 (5 bases). The germline gives CDR1 LGHNA, CDR2 YSLEER. The CDR3 extends over 15 amino acids. V gave up 6 bases and J gave up 8 bases, with 22 bases separating them. The CDR3 spells CASSLGVIDRQGYTF. The CDR3 nucleotides read TGCGCCAGCAGTCTCGGGGTAATTGACAGACAAGGCTACACCTTC.

The genes are TRBV4-3 and TRBJ1-2; possibly TRBD1 for D (5 bases). This CDR3 has 15 amino acids. From germline, CDR1 is LGHNA and CDR2 YSLEER. Trimming cost V 0 bases and J 4 bases, with 12 bases left between them. The CDR3 reads CASSQESRDGYGYTF. CDR3 coding DNA: TGCGCCAGCAGCCAAGAATCCAGGGACGGCTATGGCTACACCTTC.

The genes are TRBV19 and TRBJ2-1, with a weak D call TRBD1 (6 bases). The CDR3 sequence is 14 residues long. The V gene's germline CDR1 is LNHDA and CDR2 SQIVND (reference sequence). The ends were cut back, 5 bases at V and 13 bases at J, with 21 bases in the middle. CDR3 in DNA: TGTGCCAGTAGTGCGGTGGGGGCCGGTGAGACCCAGTTCTTC. Encoded protein: CASSAVGAGETQFF.

V usage is TRBV5-1 and J usage is TRBJ2-1, with D maybe TRBD1 (6 bases). Trimming took 2 bases from V and 5 from J, leaving 20 bases between them. The CDR3 spans 17 residues. The germline gives CDR1 SGHRS, CDR2 YFSETQ. The CDR3 loop is CASSFDTGTSGHNEQFF. The DNA for the CDR3 is TGCGCCAGCAGCTTCGATACCGGGACATCGGGGCACAATGAGCAGTTCTTC.

V is TRBV4-2 and J is TRBJ2-3; tentatively, D is TRBD2 (6 bases). There are 17 residues in the CDR3. The germline V gene encodes CDR1 LGHNA and CDR2 YNFKEQ. Trimming removed 1 base from V and 10 bases from J, with 24 bases in between. The CDR3 reads CASSQGGETGPSFPQYF. DNA of the CDR3: TGTGCCAGCAGCCAAGGCGGGGAAACAGGCCCCTCTTTCCCGCAGTATTTT.

V is TRBV7-8 and J is TRBJ1-5, with D uncertain. The CDR3 loop spans 15 amino acids. V lost 0 bases and J lost 0, with 6 bases in between. Germline V gene sequence: CDR1 SGHVS, CDR2 FQNEAQ. CDR3 bases: TGTGCCAGCAGCTTAGCCCCCTATAGCAATCAGCCCCAGCATTTT. It codes for CASSLAPYSNQPQHF.

The V and J genes are TRBV27 and TRBJ1-4; the match to TRBD1 covers 8 bases. The germline gives CDR1 MNHEY, CDR2 SMNVEV (reference sequence). V was pared by 0 bases and J by 7 bases, with 4 bases of the junction left unmatched. This CDR3 comprises 15 residues. As DNA, the CDR3 is TGTGCCAGCAGTTTATCGGGGACAGGAGCTGAAAAACTGTTTTTT. Protein product: CASSLSGTGAEKLFF.

The rearrangement uses TRBV18 and TRBJ2-1, with TRBD2 identical over 7 bases. The germline CDR1 and CDR2 sequences are KGHSH and LQKENI. The CDR3 is made up of 16 amino acids. V shed 3 bases, J shed 2 bases, and the junction held 7 bases outside the gene matches. Written as DNA, the CDR3 is TGTGCCAGCTCACCGTCGGCGGGAGTGGCCTACAATGAGCAGTTCTTC. It specifies CASSPSAGVAYNEQFF.

This chain connects TRBV5-1 to TRBJ2-7, with TRBD1 identical over 11 bases. The J call may be wrong; the DNA end is better matched by TRBJ2-5. Germline assignment: CDR1 SGHRS and CDR2 YFSETQ. The CDR3 is made up of 15 amino acids. CDR3 region: CASSLDGQGAETQYF. The CDR3 bases are TGCGCCAGCAGCTTGGACGGACAGGGGGCGGAGACCCAGTACTTC.

This clonotype has just one count. This chain joins TRBV7-9 and TRBJ1-2; D is unresolved. V dropped 5 bases and J dropped 4 bases, with 17 bases sitting between them. CDR3 size: 15 residues. CDR1 and CDR2 from the germline V gene are SEHNR and FQNEAQ (reference sequence). This CDR3 is CASSPERAISYGYTF. Here the CDR3 DNA reads TGTGCCAGCAGCCCCGAGAGGGCGATTAGCTATGGCTACACCTTC.

The rearrangement links TRBV24-1 to TRBJ2-3; D gene unclear. Trimming took off 4 bases at V and 0 bases at J, with 10 bases between the two ends. The CDR3 contains 15 residues. The germline CDR1 and CDR2 sequences are KGHDR and SFDVKD. The CDR3 spells CATSEWLGSTDTQYF. The CDR3 nucleotides are TGTGCCACCAGTGAGTGGTTGGGGAGCACAGATACGCAGTATTTT.

This rearrangement joins TRBV2 to TRBJ2-7; TRBD1 agrees at 7 bases. The CDR3 has 13 residues. The V gene end was trimmed by 6 bases and the J gene end by 3 bases; junction bases not matched to a gene: 5. CDR1 and CDR2 from the germline V gene are SNHLY and FYNNEI. CDR3 nucleotide sequence: TGTGCCAGCAGGACAGGGACGGTCTACGAGCAGTACTTC. Its protein product is CASRTGTVYEQYF. The full variable domain, its missing parts supplied by reference TRBV2 and TRBJ2-7, is EPEVTQTPSHQVTQMGQEVILRCVPISNHLYFYWYRQILGQKVEFLVSFYNNEISEKSEIFDDQFSVERPDGSNFTLKIRSTKLEDSAMYFCASRTGTVYEQYFGPGTRLTVT.

V is TRBV28 and J is TRBJ1-4, with D tentatively TRBD1 (6 bases). V lost 5 bases to trimming and J lost 3 bases, with 13 bases between them. The CDR3 runs 15 residues. Germline V CDR1 and CDR2: MDHEN, SYDVKM. CDR3 coding DNA: TGTGCCAGCAGTCCGCTAGACAGGTCTAATGAAAAACTGTTTTTT. This gives the protein CASSPLDRSNEKLFF.

The chain employs TRBV11-3 and TRBJ2-1; D is possibly TRBD2 (5 bases). V lost 3 bases and J lost 8, with 20 bases in between. Germline V CDR1 and CDR2: SGHNT, YENEEA. The CDR3 consists of 16 residues. The DNA of the CDR3 is TGTGCCAGCAGCTTCGGGGTGGGAGTCAGCGGCGATGAGCAGTTCTTC. This codes for CASSFGVGVSGDEQFF.

This clonotype turned up a few times. The chain recombines TRBV29-1 with TRBJ1-2, with TRBD1 identical over 9 bases. With 8 bases clipped from V and 8 bases from J, the junction kept 12 bases outside the gene matches. The CDR3 extends over 13 amino acids. CDR1 is SQVTM, CDR2 ANQGSEA, per germline. CDR3 sequence: CSIGTGTGKGYTF. The DNA for the CDR3 is TGCAGCATAGGAACCGGGACAGGGAAGGGCTACACCTTC. The entire variable domain, with the rest obtained from reference TRBV29-1 and TRBJ1-2, is as follows: SAVISQKPSRDICQRGTSLTIQCQVDSQVTMMFWYRQQPGQSLTLIATANQGSEATYESGFVIDKFPISRPNLTFSTLTVSNMSPEDSSIYLCSIGTGTGKGYTFGSGTRLTVV.

This rearrangement joins TRBV20-1 to TRBJ2-5; D ambiguous. Germline CDR1 is DFQATT and CDR2 is SNEGSKA (reference sequence). With 4 bases removed from V and 5 bases from J, the gap between germline ends came to 5 bases. The CDR3 consists of 10 residues. The CDR3 DNA reads TGCAGTGCTAATCCGGAGACCCAGTACTTC. Translating gives CSANPETQYF.

CDR3 protein: CASTKGGLSTDTQYF. The CDR3 DNA follows: TGTGCCAGCACCAAGGGTGGGCTGAGCACAGATACGCAGTATTTT. This chain connects TRBV12-3 or TRBV12-4 to TRBJ2-3; D gene unclear. CDR3 length: 15 amino acids. V was pared by 7 bases and J by 0 bases, with 14 bases between.

V is TRBV6-6 and J is TRBJ1-1; 10 positions match TRBD1. The germline V gene encodes CDR1 MNHNY and CDR2 SVGAGI (reference sequence). Unmatched junction bases numbered 7, after V lost 8 bases and J lost 4 bases. This CDR3 has 14 amino acids. The CDR3 DNA is TGTGCCAGCGGGACAGGGGTAGGGGGCACTGAAGCTTTCTTT. Translated, it gives CASGTGVGGTEAFF.

The chain links TRBV7-2 to TRBJ2-5; tentative D call: TRBD2 (5 bases). The germline CDR1 and CDR2 sequences are SGHTA and FQGNSA. CDR3 length: 15 amino acids. The germline V and J ends were trimmed by 5 bases and 4 bases, with 17 bases remaining between them. CDR3 sequence: CASSRLGSEGETQYF. CDR3 sequence (DNA): TGTGCCAGCAGCCGCCTGGGTAGCGAAGGAGAGACCCAGTACTTC.

At least ten counts were recorded for this clonotype. The chain links TRBV12-3 or TRBV12-4 to TRBJ2-6; D remains ambiguous. The V and J ends lost 5 bases and 4 bases respectively, with 12 bases between them. The CDR3 covers 15 residues. In DNA form, the CDR3 reads TGTGCCAGCAGTCAACGACAAGCGGGGGCCAACGTCCTGACTTTC. Translating gives CASSQRQAGANVLTF.

The chain combines TRBV4-2 with TRBJ2-1; 10 nucleotides line up with TRBD2. The ends lost 2 bases at V and 0 bases at J; junction bases unmatched: 7. The CDR3 spans 18 residues. In germline, CDR1 is LGHNA, CDR2 YNFKEQ. CDR3 in DNA: TGTGCCAGCAGCCAACAAACTAGCGGGATCAGCTCCTACAATGAGCAGTTCTTC. Encoded protein: CASSQQTSGISSYNEQFF.

This clonotype came up a few times. This chain links TRBV27 with TRBJ1-2; 12 bases are a match to TRBD1. The CDR3 is 17 amino acids. Germline CDR1 reads MNHEY; CDR2 reads SMNVEV (reference sequence). After removal of 4 bases from V and 8 bases from J, the junction contained 14 bases not matched to a gene. The CDR3: CASSSTGTGGFRYGYTF. The CDR3 bases are TGTGCCAGCAGTTCGACCGGGACAGGGGGCTTTCGGTACGGCTACACCTTC.

This sequence joins TRBV6-2 or TRBV6-3 and TRBJ2-5; D possibly corresponds to TRBD1 (5 bases). The CDR3 contains 13 residues. CDR1 and CDR2 (germline): MNHEY, SVGEGT. V lost 5 bases and J lost 5, with 12 bases in between. This chain's CDR3 is CASSTQGEETQYF. DNA for the CDR3: TGTGCCAGCAGTACCCAGGGTGAGGAGACCCAGTACTTC.

The J gene is TRBJ2-5, the V gene TRBV10-1; 7 nucleotides align to TRBD1. The V gene end was trimmed by 0 bases and the J gene end by 1 base; junction bases not matched to a gene: 5. This CDR3 comprises 16 residues. Germline V lookup: CDR1 WNHNN, CDR2 SYGVQD (reference sequence). The DNA of the CDR3 is TGCGCCAGCAGTGAGTCGGAAGCAGGGGGCCAAGAGACCCAGTACTTC. This encodes CASSESEAGGQETQYF.

V gene TRBV6-5 combines with J gene TRBJ2-7; TRBD2 matches 8 bases. This CDR3 is 14 amino acids long. V dropped 8 bases and J dropped 1; count of bases not matched to a gene: 7. The germline V gene has CDR1 MNHEY and CDR2 SVGAGI. CDR3 DNA: TGTGCCAGCTCGAAACCGGGGGGGTCCTACGAGCAGTACTTC. Translated, it gives CASSKPGGSYEQYF.